This entry features one T cell receptor beta chain sequence. Antigen unknown. The sample comes from a study of T cell responses to AZD1222 COVID-19 vaccine. General observations from the study: Scientists sampled the repertoires only once the peak T cell response had passed.

This table comes from immunoSEQ multiplex PCR, and its TCRdb copy is limited to in-frame clones, with some not included. The top ten clones hold roughly 8.9% of a sample with 130,000 or so clones, roughly nine tenths of them seen once. This receptor was taken from an adult who received the AZD1222 COVID-19 vaccine. This specimen consisted of peripheral blood, obtained 28 days after the second AZD1222 dose.

DNA for the CDR3: TGTGCCAGCAGTCCACAGGAGAGCTATGGCTACACCTTC. Encoded protein: CASSPQESYGYTF. V gene TRBV12-3 or TRBV12-4 combines with J gene TRBJ1-2; possibly TRBD1 for D (5 bases). The CDR3 has 13 amino acids. The ends were cut back, 5 bases at V and 4 bases at J, with 11 bases in the middle.